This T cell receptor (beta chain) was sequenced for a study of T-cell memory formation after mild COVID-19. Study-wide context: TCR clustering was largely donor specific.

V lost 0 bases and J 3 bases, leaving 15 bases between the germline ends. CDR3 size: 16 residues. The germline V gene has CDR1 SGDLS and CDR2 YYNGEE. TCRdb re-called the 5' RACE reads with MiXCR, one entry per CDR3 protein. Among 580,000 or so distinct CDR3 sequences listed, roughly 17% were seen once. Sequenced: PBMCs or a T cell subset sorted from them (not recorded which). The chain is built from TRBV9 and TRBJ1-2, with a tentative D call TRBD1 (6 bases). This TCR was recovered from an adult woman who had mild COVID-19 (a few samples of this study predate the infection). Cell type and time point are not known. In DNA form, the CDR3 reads TGTGCCAGCAGCGTAGAGGTGGCTGGGGGGCACTATGGCTACACCTTC. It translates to CASSVEVAGGHYGYTF.